This entry lists 25 T cell receptor beta chains sequenced from one sample in a study of OX40 agonist ivuxolimab in advanced cancers. Some clones are missing from TCRdb's copy, which holds only in-frame ones; the method was immunoSEQ multiplex PCR. The sample lists 30,000 to 50,000 clones, approximately 90% occurring once. The sample consisted of CD4+ or CD8+ T cells sorted from blood, taken in a trial of the OX40 agonist ivuxolimab. Receptor source: an adult with an advanced solid tumor such as melanoma, head and neck, liver or kidney cancer.

The chain links TRBV2 to TRBJ2-5, with D possibly being TRBD2 (7 bases). The germline V and J ends were trimmed by 6 bases and 3 bases, with 14 bases remaining between them. Germline CDR1 reads SNHLY; CDR2 reads FYNNEI. The CDR3 sequence is 14 residues long. The CDR3 loop reads CASSPLGGEETQYF. The DNA for the CDR3 is TGTGCCAGCAGCCCCCTAGGGGGGGAAGAGACCCAGTACTTC.

This chain connects TRBV5-1 to TRBJ1-4, with 7 nucleotides matching TRBD1. This CDR3 region has 14 residues. V shed 1 base and J 8 bases; nucleotides not matched to a gene: 5. Germline assignment: CDR1 SGHRS and CDR2 YFSETQ. The CDR3 loop reads CASSLNRGGEKLFF. The CDR3 coding sequence is TGCGCCAGCAGCTTGAACAGGGGTGGAGAAAAACTGTTTTTT.

The chain couples TRBV18 to TRBJ2-7; the D gene is possibly TRBD2 (6 bases). Per the germline V gene, CDR1 is KGHSH and CDR2 is LQKENI. The CDR3 has 16 residues. V gave up 0 bases and J gave up 2 bases, with 14 bases separating them. CDR3 nucleotide sequence: TGTGCCAGCTCACCACCTGGCGGGGCCCGACCCTACGAGCAGTACTTC. Encoded protein: CASSPPGGARPYEQYF.

The J gene is TRBJ2-7, the V gene TRBV5-4; D may correspond to TRBD1 or TRBD2 (5 bases each). Germline V gene lookup returns CDR1 SGHNT and CDR2 YYREEE (reference sequence). With 2 bases removed from V and 3 bases from J, the gap between germline ends came to 12 bases. This CDR3 is built from 14 residues. The DNA of the CDR3 is TGTGCCAGCAGCTTCCGGGGCACCGTCTACGAGCAGTACTTC. Translating it yields CASSFRGTVYEQYF. The variable domain in full, with the rest retrieved from reference TRBV5-4 and TRBJ2-7, is ETGVTQSPTHLIKTRGQQVTLRCSSQSGHNTVSWYQQALGQGPQFIFQYYREEENGRGNFPPRFSGLQFPNYSSELNVNALELDDSALYLCASSFRGTVYEQYFGPGTRLTVT.

V is TRBV18 and J is TRBJ2-1; D tentatively fits TRBD1 or TRBD2 (6 bases each). CDR1 and CDR2 (germline): KGHSH, LQKENI. Between the trimmed V and J ends, which lost 4 bases and 8 bases, there was a span of 15 bases. The CDR3 totals 14 residues. The CDR3, as DNA: TGTGCCAGCTCACGTAGGGGGGCCATCGATGAGCAGTTCTTC. Its protein product is CASSRRGAIDEQFF.

This sequence joins TRBV7-3 and TRBJ2-2; D tentatively fits TRBD1 or TRBD2 (5 bases each). The V gene's germline CDR1 is SGHTA and CDR2 FQGTGA. Trimming pared 2 bases from V and 0 bases from J, leaving 13 bases between. The CDR3 totals 17 residues. This CDR3 is CASSLSGGPPNTGELFF. The CDR3 region has the DNA TGTGCCAGCAGCTTATCTGGGGGACCCCCGAACACCGGGGAGCTGTTTTTT.

The chain recombines TRBV11-3 with TRBJ1-1; D not certain. The germline V gene encodes CDR1 SGHNT and CDR2 YENEEA. Trimming stripped 5 bases from V and 1 base from J, with 14 bases between. The CDR3 is made up of 15 amino acids. The CDR3 is CASSASHGSNTEAFF. The CDR3 nucleotides are TGTGCCAGCAGCGCATCCCACGGATCGAACACTGAAGCTTTCTTT.

The chain employs TRBV7-9 and TRBJ2-7; the match to TRBD1 covers 10 bases. The germline V gene encodes CDR1 SEHNR and CDR2 FQNEAQ (reference sequence). V shed 5 bases and J 6 bases; nucleotides not matched to a gene: 10. The CDR3 spans 15 residues. DNA for the CDR3: TGTGCCAGCAGCCGGGCCGGGACAGGGGAGGGCGAGCAGTACTTC. It specifies CASSRAGTGEGEQYF.

The chain carries TRBV15 and TRBJ2-5; D gene unclear. Matching the DNA end better, TRBJ2-7 makes the J call doubtful. Germline V gene sequence: CDR1 LNHNV, CDR2 YYDKDF (reference sequence). The CDR3 has 14 amino acids. The DNA for the CDR3 is TGTGCCACCAGCAGAGATGGCGTATCCTACGAGCAGTACTTC. Translated: CATSRDGVSYEQYF.

The CDR3 nucleotides read TGTGCTAGTGGCCGGCCAAGCTCCTACGAGCAGTACTTC. It translates to CASGRPSSYEQYF. This rearrangement joins TRBV12-5 to TRBJ2-7; D gene uncertain. Germline values: CDR1 LGHNT, CDR2 FRNRAP. The CDR3 runs to 13 residues. V lost 6 bases and J lost 0, with 9 bases in between.

V and J are TRBV2 and TRBJ2-5; 15 positions match TRBD2. Germline V gene sequence: CDR1 SNHLY, CDR2 FYNNEI. This CDR3 has 15 residues. The V gene end was trimmed by 7 bases and the J gene end by 5 bases; junction bases not matched to a gene: 5. The CDR3 is CASNTGLAGGETQYF. CDR3 coding DNA: TGTGCCAGCAACACTGGACTAGCGGGAGGGGAGACCCAGTACTTC. Full variable domain (missing parts from reference TRBV2 and TRBJ2-5): EPEVTQTPSHQVTQMGQEVILRCVPISNHLYFYWYRQILGQKVEFLVSFYNNEISEKSEIFDDQFSVERPDGSNFTLKIRSTKLEDSAMYFCASNTGLAGGETQYFGPGTRLLVL.

The rearrangement joins TRBV6-5 to TRBJ1-2; D is possibly TRBD1 (5 bases). The V gene lost 8 bases and the J gene lost 0 bases, with 10 bases spanning the gap. Germline V gene sequence: CDR1 MNHEY, CDR2 SVGAGI. CDR3 length equals 13 residues. This CDR3 is CASRRDPNYGYTF. The CDR3 bases are TGTGCCAGCCGCCGGGACCCTAACTATGGCTACACCTTC.

The chain carries TRBV5-6 and TRBJ1-1, with D tentatively TRBD1 (5 bases). This CDR3 comprises 15 residues. Trimming took off 4 bases at V and 1 base at J, with 14 bases between the two ends. The germline V gene has CDR1 SGHDT and CDR2 YYEEEE. For the CDR3, the DNA is TGTGCCAGCAGCCCCACGGGGGGGGAGAACACTGAAGCTTTCTTT. This translates into CASSPTGGENTEAFF.

The genes are TRBV2 and TRBJ2-7; perhaps TRBD2 as D (5 bases). Between the trimmed V and J ends, which lost 6 bases and 0 bases, there was a span of 6 bases. The CDR3 has 12 amino acids. The germline gives CDR1 SNHLY, CDR2 FYNNEI. CDR3 residues: CASRLDSYEQYF. DNA of the CDR3: TGTGCCAGCAGACTAGACTCCTACGAGCAGTACTTC.

The chain combines TRBV7-2 with TRBJ2-5, with D tentatively TRBD1 or TRBD2 (6 bases each). Trimming removed 5 bases at V and 3 bases at J, with 13 bases between. CDR3 length equals 14 residues. Germline lookup yields CDR1 SGHTA and CDR2 FQGNSA. CDR3 sequence reads: CASSAWGAEETQYF. The CDR3 DNA reads as TGTGCCAGCAGCGCGTGGGGGGCCGAAGAGACCCAGTACTTC.

The rearrangement links TRBV27 to TRBJ2-7; weak D call: TRBD2 (7 bases). Trimming removed 2 bases from V and 3 bases from J, with 14 bases in between. CDR1 is MNHEY, CDR2 SMNVEV, per germline (reference sequence). This CDR3 is 15 amino acids long. The CDR3 spells CASSLGGATFYEQYF. DNA of the CDR3: TGTGCCAGCAGTTTAGGGGGGGCGACGTTCTACGAGCAGTACTTC.

The V call is TRBV5-1, the J call TRBJ2-2; D is perhaps TRBD1 (6 bases). The V end lost 5 bases, the J end lost 3 bases, and 11 bases lay between the germline ends. This CDR3 is built from 14 residues. The germline V gene has CDR1 SGHRS and CDR2 YFSETQ. This CDR3 is CASRAQGHTGELFF. CDR3 DNA sequence: TGCGCCAGCAGGGCACAGGGACACACCGGGGAGCTGTTTTTT.

The genes are TRBV5-4 and TRBJ2-7; D gene unclear. Germline values: CDR1 SGHNT, CDR2 YYREEE (reference sequence). Trimming left V 3 bases short and J 0 bases short, with 10 bases between. The CDR3 extends over 14 amino acids. CDR3 nucleotides: TGTGCCAGCAGCTCGGATATATCCTCCTACGAGCAGTACTTC. Translating gives CASSSDISSYEQYF.

This chain joins TRBV25-1 and TRBJ1-5, with D possibly TRBD1 on 5 matching bases. CDR1 MGHDK and CDR2 SYGVNS come from the germline V gene. V shed 3 bases and J shed 5 bases, with 11 bases lying between them. The CDR3 has 14 residues. The CDR3 DNA sequence: TGTGCCAGCAGTGATTGGGGGGATGATCAGCCCCAGCATTTT. Translation: CASSDWGDDQPQHF.

The chain links TRBV19 to TRBJ1-3; no firm D call. The CDR3 extends over 11 amino acids. V was shortened by 7 bases and J by 4 bases, with 5 bases between the two germline ends. Germline CDR1 reads LNHDA; CDR2 reads SQIVND (reference sequence). The CDR3 DNA follows: TGTGCCAGTACAGTGGGAAACACCATATATTTT. It translates to CASTVGNTIYF.

J is TRBJ1-1 and V is TRBV5-1; D is ambiguous. Deletions cut 5 bases from V and 5 bases from J, with 13 bases between. Looked up from germline, CDR1 is SGHRS and CDR2 is YFSETQ. This CDR3 has 13 amino acids. The CDR3 nucleotides read TGCGCCAGCAGTTCGGGCCAGAGTACTGAAGCTTTCTTT. It translates to CASSSGQSTEAFF.

CDR3 bases: TGTGCCAGCAGTGAAGCGCTTTGGACAGGGGACCACTATGGCTACACCTTC. Translation: CASSEALWTGDHYGYTF. The chain combines TRBV6-1 with TRBJ1-2; 9 nucleotides match TRBD1. V gave up 0 bases and J gave up 3 bases; unmatched junction bases: 8. From germline, CDR1 is MNHNS and CDR2 SASEGT. CDR3 length: 17 residues.

This clone showed up just a few times. The chain couples TRBV7-9 to TRBJ1-5; unclear D gene. V was trimmed by 2 bases and J by 6 bases, leaving 5 bases between them. Per germline, CDR1 SEHNR and CDR2 FQNEAQ (reference sequence). This CDR3 comprises 12 residues. The CDR3 sequence is CASSLPGQPQHF. CDR3 nucleotide sequence: TGTGCCAGCAGCTTACCGGGTCAGCCCCAGCATTTT.

This clone was recorded once. The V and J genes are TRBV2 and TRBJ1-1; D gene unclear. Between the trimmed V and J ends, which lost 7 bases and 10 bases, there was a span of 13 bases. This CDR3 has 11 amino acids. Germline V gene lookup returns CDR1 SNHLY and CDR2 FYNNEI. The CDR3, as DNA: TGTGCCAGCAATGGGGAAAGTGCAGCTTTCTTT. The encoded protein is CASNGESAAFF.

The chain couples TRBV19 to TRBJ2-7; no firm D call. CDR3 length: 14 residues. Germline-derived CDR1 and CDR2 are LNHDA and SQIVND (reference sequence). V dropped 4 bases and J dropped 2 bases, with 12 bases sitting between them. For the CDR3, the DNA is TGTGCCAGTAGTAGGTCCAGAGGAACCTACGAGCAGTACTTC. Translation: CASSRSRGTYEQYF. Full variable domain (missing parts from reference TRBV19 and TRBJ2-7): DGGITQSPKYLFRKEGQNVTLSCEQNLNHDAMYWYRQDPGQGLRLIYYSQIVNDFQKGDIAEGYSVSREKKESFPLTVTSAQKNPTAFYLCASSRSRGTYEQYFGPGTRLTVT.